The 9 T cell receptor beta chains reported below all come from one sample, sequenced in a study of Graves' ophthalmopathy and Graves' hyperthyroidism. RNA transcripts provided the template for amplifying TCR beta CDR3 regions. Following a first-round RT-PCR that used HTBI primers, a second-round multiplex PCR was carried out. MiXCR, run by TCRdb on the multiplex PCR reads, gives a single entry per CDR3 protein. The sample holds hundreds of thousands of distinct CDR3 sequences, over 40% seen once. Material: peripheral blood. The source is an adult man with Graves' ophthalmopathy.

As concerns this clonotype: Because the CDR3 is missing its conserved closing phenylalanine or tryptophan, this is likely a read error. J is TRBJ2-7 and V is TRBV7-9; no clear D gene. V was shortened by 1 base and J by 7 bases, with 2 bases between the two germline ends. CDR1 is SEHNR, CDR2 FQNEAQ, per germline (reference sequence). CDR3 length: 10 residues. This chain's CDR3 is CASSLGEQYS. The CDR3 DNA sequence: TGTGCCAGCAGCTTAGGAGAGCAGTACTCC.

The chain carries TRBV6-6 and TRBJ2-7, with no clear D. Germline V gene data show CDR1 as MNHNY and CDR2 as SVGAGI (reference sequence). Trimming left V 4 bases short and J 5 bases short, with 18 bases between. The CDR3 is 15 amino acids. The CDR3 region has the DNA TGTGCCAGCAGTTTATTCCGAGGTCCGGATGACGAGCAGTACTTC. This encodes CASSLFRGPDDEQYF.

As concerns this clonotype: No conserved phenylalanine or tryptophan is present at the end of the CDR3, so a read error is the likely explanation. The DNA is left out, because the CDR3 cannot be placed on it with certainty; the CDR3 is given as TCRdb lists it. The chain is built from TRBV20-1 and TRBJ2-6. From germline, CDR1 is DFQATT and CDR2 SNEGSKA (reference sequence). With termini counted, the CDR3 has 8 amino acids. This chain's CDR3 is CSASPTTT.

The count of this clonotype is one. The missing conserved phenylalanine or tryptophan at the end of this CDR3 makes a read error likely. No DNA is shown, since the ends of the CDR3 on it are uncertain; the CDR3 is the one TCRdb lists. The CDR3 sequence: CSMEDRTT. The rearrangement uses TRBV29-1 and TRBJ2-5; the table's D gene call, TRBD1, was not cross checked with the DNA. Per germline, CDR1 SQVTM and CDR2 ANQGSEA. The CDR3 extends over 8 residues, inclusive of both ends.

Worth noting for this clonotype: It may be a read error: a sequence one base away is much more abundant. The chain is built from TRBV7-9 and TRBJ2-7; 8 bases align to TRBD2. V gave up 7 bases and J gave up 2 bases; unmatched junction bases: 13. There are 16 residues in the CDR3. CDR1 and CDR2 (germline): SEHNR, FQNEAQ (reference sequence). The CDR3 loop is CASTPSSGISAYEQYF. CDR3 bases: TGTGCCAGCACCCCGAGTAGCGGGATATCCGCCTACGAGCAGTACTTC.

As concerns this clonotype: A read error may explain this, as a much larger clone is one base away. V gene TRBV10-3 combines with J gene TRBJ2-7; D gene ambiguous. From germline, CDR1 is ENHRY and CDR2 SYGVKD. V was clipped by 3 bases and J by 3 bases, with 9 bases between them. The length of the CDR3 is 13 residues. This CDR3 is CAISDSSFYEQYF. DNA of the CDR3: TGTGCCATCAGTGATAGTTCCTTCTACGAGCAGTACTTC.

This clonotype was detected ten times or more. The V gene is TRBV19, the J gene TRBJ1-6; TRBD1 is a possible D gene (5 bases). With 4 bases removed from V and 6 bases from J, the gap between germline ends came to 10 bases. The CDR3 has 14 amino acids. In germline, CDR1 is LNHDA, CDR2 SQIVND (reference sequence). The CDR3 DNA reads TGTGCCAGTAGTACAGGGAACGGTAATTCACCCCTCCACTTT. Amino acid sequence: CASSTGNGNSPLHF.

This clonotype was counted at least ten times. The rearrangement links TRBV7-9 to TRBJ2-7, with D hard to call. Per germline, CDR1 SEHNR and CDR2 FQNEAQ (reference sequence). V gave up 4 bases and J gave up 4 bases, with 14 bases separating them. This CDR3 contains 14 residues. CDR3 sequence (DNA): TGTGCCAGCAGCTCCCAGGCGCTAGGGTACGAGCAGTACTTC. Its protein product is CASSSQALGYEQYF.

This sequence joins TRBV7-9 and TRBJ2-5; the match to TRBD2 covers 15 bases. This CDR3 has 19 residues. V gave up 5 bases and J gave up 5 bases; unmatched junction bases: 15. Germline CDR1 reads SEHNR; CDR2 reads FQNEAQ (reference sequence). The CDR3 loop reads CASSPLAGLAGGPHETQYF. The DNA of the CDR3 is TGTGCCAGCAGCCCCCTTGCTGGACTAGCGGGGGGGCCCCACGAGACCCAGTACTTC.